The clone carrying this T cell receptor (beta chain) was seen only once. This specimen comes from a study of blood T cell repertoires in COVID-19. Study background: Sites in the United States, Italy and Spain provided acute and convalescent COVID-19 samples.

Data came from immunoSEQ multiplex PCR; TCRdb stores just in-frame clones and leaves some out. The sample shows some 320,000 clones, 85% of them seen only once. The CDR3 sequence is 15 residues long. With V trimmed by 4 bases and J by 4 bases, 5 bases remained unmatched. The germline gives CDR1 KGHDR, CDR2 SFDVKD. This chain links TRBV24-1 with TRBJ1-2; 10 bases match TRBD1. Sequencing was performed on PBMCs or T cells enriched from blood (not recorded which). The receptor's source is a woman aged 25-40 years who had been exposed to COVID-19. The CDR3 loop is CATSDPTGGTYGYTF. The CDR3 DNA sequence: TGTGCCACCAGTGACCCGACAGGGGGCACCTATGGCTACACCTTC.